Listed below are T cell receptor beta chains from one sample, sequenced in a study of cytomegalovirus exposure and HLA in healthy donors. The repertoire was sequenced with immunoSEQ multiplex PCR; TCRdb's copy has only in-frame clones and lacks some. The table includes 55,000 to 80,000 clones, about 72% detected once. Sequencing was carried out using PBMCs. Receptors were obtained from a man aged 35 to 55 in good health and CMV-seropositive. CDR3s include the opening cysteine and the closing phenylalanine or tryptophan. A D gene is named only where the DNA matches it firmly. Clone size is stated in some rows and not others, as once, few, many or a class when expanded.

>NA|TRBJ2-2|TRBV2|14|TRBD2
CASTWGGNTGELFF
TGTGCCAGCACTTGGGGGGGGAATACCGGGGAGCTGTTTTTT
>once|TRBJ1-3|TRBV4-3|15|NA
CASSQVWSIENTIYF
TGCGCCAGCAGCCAAGTCTGGTCTATCGAAAACACCATATATTTT
>NA|TRBJ1-5|TRBV27|14|TRBD1
CASRGQGGNQPQHF
TGTGCCAGCCGGGGACAGGGCGGCAATCAGCCCCAGCATTTT
>NA|TRBJ2-7|TRBV7-9|12|NA
CASSPGGYEQYF
TGTGCCAGCAGCCCCGGAGGGTACGAGCAGTACTTC
>NA|TRBJ1-5|TRBV18|16|NA
CASSPASARGDQPQHF
TGTGCCAGCTCACCCGCCTCGGCGAGAGGTGATCAGCCCCAGCATTTT
>NA|TRBJ2-7|TRBV19|15|NA
CASSIEAGRTGEQYF
TGTGCCAGTAGTATAGAGGCAGGGAGGACTGGCGAGCAGTACTTC
>few|TRBJ2-3|TRBV19|13|NA
CASTDAQGDTQYF
TGTGCCAGTACCGATGCCCAGGGGGATACGCAGTATTTT
>NA|TRBJ2-1|TRBV6-4|15|TRBD1
CASSATGGAEDEQFF
TGTGCCAGCAGTGCAACAGGGGGCGCAGAGGATGAGCAGTTCTTC
>NA|TRBJ2-7|TRBV28|15|NA
CASISTRVFRALQYF
TGTGCCAGCATCTCTACCCGCGTCTTTAGAGCCCTTCAGTACTTC
>NA|TRBJ1-1|TRBV6-5|12|TRBD1
CASRTGKAEAFF
TGTGCCAGCAGGACAGGGAAAGCTGAAGCTTTCTTT
>NA|TRBJ1-2|TRBV7-2|15|NA
CASSRDRHFNYGYTF
TGTGCCAGCAGCCGAGACAGGCACTTTAACTATGGCTACACCTTC
>NA|TRBJ1-3|TRBV2|19|TRBD1
CASSGSNPLRGQSGNTIYF
TGTGCCAGCTCGGGCTCAAACCCTCTCAGGGGGCAGTCTGGAAACACCATATATTTT
>NA|TRBJ2-1|TRBV7-2|13|NA
CASSLSRDNEQFF
TGTGCCAGCAGCTTATCCCGAGACAATGAGCAGTTCTTC
>NA|TRBJ1-6|TRBV4-1|13|NA
CASSPGLNSPLHF
TGCGCCAGCAGCCCAGGACTAAATTCACCCCTCCACTTT
>few|TRBJ2-2|TRBV4-1|17|TRBD2
CASSQFAGEVNTGELFF
TGCGCCAGCAGCCAATTTGCGGGGGAGGTGAACACCGGGGAGCTGTTTTTT
>NA|TRBJ2-7|TRBV6-5|14|NA
CASSYSQGQNEQYF
TGTGCCAGCAGTTACTCGCAGGGGCAGAACGAGCAGTACTTC
>NA|TRBJ1-2|TRBV2|14|TRBD1
CASSKDRGGDGYTF
TGTGCCAGCAGTAAGGACAGGGGCGGGGATGGCTACACCTTC
>few|TRBJ1-3|TRBV7-9|14|NA
CASSFGQAGNTIYF
TGTGCCAGCAGCTTCGGTCAGGCTGGAAACACCATATATTTT
>once|TRBJ2-5|TRBV20-1|11|NA
CSASFRETQYF
TGCAGTGCTAGTTTTCGGGAGACCCAGTACTTC
>NA|TRBJ2-5|TRBV19|19|TRBD2
CASSIRPGLAGGLQETQYF
TGTGCCAGTAGCATCCGACCGGGGCTAGCGGGGGGCCTACAAGAGACCCAGTACTTC
>NA|TRBJ2-7|TRBV11-3|17|TRBD2
CASSLAAGTSGGYEQYF
TGTGCCAGCAGCTTAGCCGCCGGGACTAGCGGGGGATACGAGCAGTACTTC
>NA|TRBJ2-3|TRBV2|15|TRBD2
CASSLLAGGLDTQYF
TGTGCCAGCAGTCTACTAGCGGGGGGGCTTGATACGCAGTATTTT
>NA|TRBJ2-3|TRBV9|13|NA
CASSGSYTDTQYF
TGTGCCAGCAGTGGGAGTTACACAGATACGCAGTATTTT
>NA|TRBJ1-6|TRBV2|16|NA
CASFRPSSRGESPLHF
TGTGCCAGCTTCCGGCCATCGTCTCGGGGGGAATCACCCCTCCACTTT
>NA|TRBJ1-2|TRBV6-1|11|NA
CASSETGGYTF
TGTGCCAGCAGTGAAACAGGGGGCTACACCTTC
>NA|TRBJ2-7|TRBV6-5|14|TRBD1
CASTGTGGSYEQYF
TGTGCCAGCACCGGGACAGGGGGCTCCTACGAGCAGTACTTC
>NA|TRBJ1-2|TRBV9|15|TRBD1
CASSAQGATHYGYTF
TGTGCCAGCAGCGCACAGGGGGCGACTCACTATGGCTACACCTTC
>NA|TRBJ2-7|TRBV11-2|14|NA
CASSPDPGSYEQYF
TGTGCCAGCAGCCCCGACCCAGGCTCCTACGAGCAGTACTTC
>NA|TRBJ2-7|TRBV28|14|TRBD2
CASSFRGGAGEQYF
TGTGCCAGCAGTTTCCGCGGGGGAGCCGGGGAGCAGTACTTC
>NA|TRBJ1-1|TRBV25-1|16|TRBD1
CASSGGTGGYLTEAFF
TGTGCCAGCAGTGGGGGGACAGGGGGATATTTGACTGAAGCTTTCTTT
>NA|TRBJ2-3|TRBV7-8|17|TRBD2
CASSLEGGLAGGLTQYF
TGTGCCAGCAGCTTAGAAGGGGGACTAGCGGGGGGGCTTACGCAGTATTTT
>NA|TRBJ1-1|TRBV5-1|13|TRBD1
CASQKQGETEAFF
TGCGCCAGTCAAAAACAGGGGGAGACTGAAGCTTTCTTT
>once|TRBJ2-5|TRBV11-3|18|TRBD2
CASSLRRNSGGARETQYF
TGTGCCAGCAGCTTAAGGCGGAATAGCGGGGGGGCCCGAGAGACCCAGTACTTC
>NA|TRBJ1-6|TRBV27|17|TRBD1
CASSLYPDRGYNSPLHF
TGTGCCAGCAGTTTATATCCGGACAGGGGTTATAATTCACCCCTCCACTTT
>NA|TRBJ1-3|TRBV7-9|14|NA
CASSLRYSGNTIYF
TGTGCCAGCAGCTTGCGTTACTCTGGAAACACCATATATTTT
>NA|TRBJ2-7|TRBV4-1|13|NA
CASSQIAAYEQYF
TGCGCCAGCAGCCAAATAGCGGCCTACGAGCAGTACTTC